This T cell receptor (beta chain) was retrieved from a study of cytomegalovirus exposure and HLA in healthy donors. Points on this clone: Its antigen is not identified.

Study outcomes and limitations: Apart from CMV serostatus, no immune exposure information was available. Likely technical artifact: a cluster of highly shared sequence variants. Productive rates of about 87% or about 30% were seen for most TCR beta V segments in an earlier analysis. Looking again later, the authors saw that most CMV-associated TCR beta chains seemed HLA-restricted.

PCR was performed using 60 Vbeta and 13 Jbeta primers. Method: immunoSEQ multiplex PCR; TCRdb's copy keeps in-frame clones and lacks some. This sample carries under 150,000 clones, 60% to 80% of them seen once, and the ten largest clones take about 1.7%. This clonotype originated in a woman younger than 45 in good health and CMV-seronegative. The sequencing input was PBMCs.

Written as DNA, the CDR3 is TGTGCCAGCAGCCCCGCCGGGACAGGAGGAGAGACCCAGTACTTC. Encoded protein: CASSPAGTGGETQYF. V usage is TRBV5-4 and J usage is TRBJ2-5; 8 bases map to TRBD1. V lost 4 bases and J lost 4; bases outside the gene matches: 9. Germline CDR1 and CDR2: SGHNT and YYREEE (reference sequence). The CDR3 length is 15 residues.